This TCR beta chain was observed in a study of CD8+ T cells in alopecia areata. Notes on this clone: What it binds is unknown.

Extracted from the samples, RNA was reverse transcribed into cDNA to serve as the sequencing template. Sequencing used immunoSEQ multiplex PCR; TCRdb keeps in-frame clones, though not all of them. The sample shows 150,000 to 200,000 clones, 55% of them seen only once. Study outcomes and limitations: Normal skin's resident alphabeta T cells are also sequenced in scalp samples.

The CDR3 extends over 15 amino acids. CDR1 is GTSNPN and CDR2 is SVGIG in the germline V gene (reference sequence). V gave up 1 base and J gave up 4 bases, with 14 bases separating them. Sequenced: CD4+ T cells sorted from blood. This TCR came from a human donor in good health. The J gene is TRBJ2-1, the V gene TRBV30; perhaps TRBD2 as D (6 bases). In DNA, the CDR3 is TGTGCCTGGAGTGCCGACCTCGGGAGTTACAATGAGCAGTTCTTC. Translation gives CAWSADLGSYNEQFF. Full variable domain (rest looked up from reference TRBV30 and TRBJ2-1): SQTIHQWPATLVQPVGSPLSLECTVEGTSNPNLYWYRQAAGRGLQLLFYSVGIGQISSEVPQNLSASRPQDRQFILSSKKLLLSDSGFYLCAWSADLGSYNEQFFGPGTRLTVL.